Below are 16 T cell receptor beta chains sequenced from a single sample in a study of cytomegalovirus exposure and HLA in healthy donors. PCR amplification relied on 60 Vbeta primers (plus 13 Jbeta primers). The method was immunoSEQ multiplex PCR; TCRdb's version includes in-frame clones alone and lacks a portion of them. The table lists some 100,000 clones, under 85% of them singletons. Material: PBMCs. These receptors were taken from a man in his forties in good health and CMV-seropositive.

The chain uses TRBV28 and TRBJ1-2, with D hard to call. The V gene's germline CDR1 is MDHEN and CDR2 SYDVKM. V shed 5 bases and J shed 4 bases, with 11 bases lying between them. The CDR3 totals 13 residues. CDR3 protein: CASSLGYGYGYTF. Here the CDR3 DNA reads TGTGCCAGCAGTCTCGGGTATGGCTATGGCTACACCTTC.

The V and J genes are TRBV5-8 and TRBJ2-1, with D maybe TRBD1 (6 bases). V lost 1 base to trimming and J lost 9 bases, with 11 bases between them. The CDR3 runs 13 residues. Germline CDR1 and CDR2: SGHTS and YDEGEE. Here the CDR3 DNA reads TGTGCCAGCAGCTTGAATCGAGGGGGTGAGCAGTTCTTC. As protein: CASSLNRGGEQFF.

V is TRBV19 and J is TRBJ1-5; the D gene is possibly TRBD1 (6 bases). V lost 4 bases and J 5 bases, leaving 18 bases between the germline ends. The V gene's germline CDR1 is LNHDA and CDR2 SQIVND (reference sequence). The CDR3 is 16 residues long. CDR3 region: CASSRDIGYFHQPQHF. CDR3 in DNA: TGTGCCAGTAGTAGGGACATTGGCTATTTCCATCAGCCCCAGCATTTT.

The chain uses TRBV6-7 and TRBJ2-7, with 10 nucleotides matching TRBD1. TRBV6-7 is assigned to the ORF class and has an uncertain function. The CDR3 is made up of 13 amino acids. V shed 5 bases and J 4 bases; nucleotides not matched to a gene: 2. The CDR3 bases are TGTGCCAGCAGTGGACAGGGGGAATACGAGCAGTACTTC. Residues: CASSGQGEYEQYF.

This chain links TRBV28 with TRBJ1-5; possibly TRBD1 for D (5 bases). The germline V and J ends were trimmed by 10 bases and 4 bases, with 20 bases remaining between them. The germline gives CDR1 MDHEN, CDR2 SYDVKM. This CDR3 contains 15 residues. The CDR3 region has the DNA TGTGCCACGGCGGGAACAGGAGATTGGAATCAGCCCCAGCATTTT. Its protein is CATAGTGDWNQPQHF.

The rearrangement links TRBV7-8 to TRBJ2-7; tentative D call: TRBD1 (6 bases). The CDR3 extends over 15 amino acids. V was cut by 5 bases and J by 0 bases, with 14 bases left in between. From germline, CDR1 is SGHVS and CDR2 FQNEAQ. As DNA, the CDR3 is TGTGCCAGCAGCGGAAACAGGGTTTCCTCCTACGAGCAGTACTTC. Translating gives CASSGNRVSSYEQYF. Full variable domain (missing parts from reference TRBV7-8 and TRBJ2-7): GAGVSQSPRYKVAKRGQDVALRCDPISGHVSLFWYQQALGQGPEFLTYFQNEAQLDKSGLPSDRFFAERPEGSVSTLKIQRTQQEDSAVYLCASSGNRVSSYEQYFGPGTRLTVT.

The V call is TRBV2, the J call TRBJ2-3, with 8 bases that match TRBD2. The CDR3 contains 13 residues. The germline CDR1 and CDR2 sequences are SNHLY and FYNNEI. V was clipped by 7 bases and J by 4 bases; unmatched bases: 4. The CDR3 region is CASIWRGADTQYF. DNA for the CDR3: TGTGCCAGCATATGGCGGGGGGCAGATACGCAGTATTTT. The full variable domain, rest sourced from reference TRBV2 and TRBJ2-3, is EPEVTQTPSHQVTQMGQEVILRCVPISNHLYFYWYRQILGQKVEFLVSFYNNEISEKSEIFDDQFSVERPDGSNFTLKIRSTKLEDSAMYFCASIWRGADTQYFGPGTRLTVL.

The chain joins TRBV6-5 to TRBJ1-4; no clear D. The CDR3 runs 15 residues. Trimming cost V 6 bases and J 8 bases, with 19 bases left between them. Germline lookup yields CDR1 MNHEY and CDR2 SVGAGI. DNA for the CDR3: TGTGCCAGCAGCCTCCGGCCTGAGGCGGTCGAAAAACTGTTTTTT. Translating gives CASSLRPEAVEKLFF.

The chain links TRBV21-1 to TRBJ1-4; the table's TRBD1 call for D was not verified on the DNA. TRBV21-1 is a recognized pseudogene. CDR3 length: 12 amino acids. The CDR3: CATSLQGEKLFF. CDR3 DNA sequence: TGTGCCACCTCCCTACAGGGGGAAAAACTGTTTTTT.

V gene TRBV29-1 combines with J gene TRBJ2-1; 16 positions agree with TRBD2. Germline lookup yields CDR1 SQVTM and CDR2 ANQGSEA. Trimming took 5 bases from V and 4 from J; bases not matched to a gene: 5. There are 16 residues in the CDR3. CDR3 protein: CSVPGTSGGAYNEQFF. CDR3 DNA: TGCAGCGTTCCCGGGACTAGCGGGGGGGCTTACAATGAGCAGTTCTTC.

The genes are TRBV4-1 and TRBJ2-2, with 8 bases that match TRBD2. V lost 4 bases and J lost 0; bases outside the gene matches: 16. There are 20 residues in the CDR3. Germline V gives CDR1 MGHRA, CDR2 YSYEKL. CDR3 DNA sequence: TGCGCCAGCAGCCCCAGCGTGTTAGTAGCGGGGTTGGCGAACACCGGGGAGCTGTTTTTT. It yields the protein CASSPSVLVAGLANTGELFF.

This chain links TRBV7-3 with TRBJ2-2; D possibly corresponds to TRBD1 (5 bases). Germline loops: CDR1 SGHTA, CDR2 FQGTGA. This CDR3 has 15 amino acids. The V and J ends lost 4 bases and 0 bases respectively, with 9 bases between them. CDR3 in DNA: TGTGCCAGCAGCTCAGGGTCTCCGAACACCGGGGAGCTGTTTTTT. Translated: CASSSGSPNTGELFF.

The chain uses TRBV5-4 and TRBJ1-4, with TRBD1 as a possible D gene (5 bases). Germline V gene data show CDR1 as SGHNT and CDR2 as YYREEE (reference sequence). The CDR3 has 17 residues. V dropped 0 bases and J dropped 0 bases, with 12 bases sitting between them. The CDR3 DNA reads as TGTGCCAGCAGCTTGGGCAGGGTCCTTGCAACTAATGAAAAACTGTTTTTT. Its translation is CASSLGRVLATNEKLFF.

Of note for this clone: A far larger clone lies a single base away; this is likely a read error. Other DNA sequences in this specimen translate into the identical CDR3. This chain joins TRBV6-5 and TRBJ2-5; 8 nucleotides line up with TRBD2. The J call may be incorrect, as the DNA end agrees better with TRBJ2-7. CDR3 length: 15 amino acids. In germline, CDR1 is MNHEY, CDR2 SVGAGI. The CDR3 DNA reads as TGTGCCAGCAGTTACGGTCTGGGACTAGCCTACGAGCAGTACTTC. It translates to CASSYGLGLAYEQYF.

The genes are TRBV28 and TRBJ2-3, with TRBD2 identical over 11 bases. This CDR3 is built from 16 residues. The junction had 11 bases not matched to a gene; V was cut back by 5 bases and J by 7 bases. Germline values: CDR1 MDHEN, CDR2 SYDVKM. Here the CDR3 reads CASSPSSSGGTYTQYF. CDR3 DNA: TGTGCCAGCAGTCCATCCTCTAGCGGGGGGACATATACGCAGTATTTT.

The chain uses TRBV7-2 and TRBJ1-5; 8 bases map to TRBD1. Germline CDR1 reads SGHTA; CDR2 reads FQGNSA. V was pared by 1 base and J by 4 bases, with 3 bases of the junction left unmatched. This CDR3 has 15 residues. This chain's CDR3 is CASSLGRTGNQPQHF. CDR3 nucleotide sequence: TGTGCCAGCAGCTTAGGCCGGACAGGGAATCAGCCCCAGCATTTT.